This paragraph reports one T cell receptor beta chain. In terms of age and location, participants ranged from roughly 18 to 89 years and lived in about 25 US areas. In the original workflow: Amplification from reference gene primers served as the basis for estimated nucleated cell counts. Data came from immunoSEQ multiplex PCR; TCRdb stores just in-frame clones and leaves some out. Clone size and V and J calls were adopted from that table, with D and trimming inferred from the DNA. The sample has some 200,000 clones; about 80% are singletons. The data were obtained in a study of blood T cell repertoires in COVID-19. Looking at the study overall: From T cells, B-cell-depleted T cells, or PBMCs came the material, which was cDNA or gDNA.

Germline V CDR1 and CDR2: MNHNS, SASEGT. This CDR3 comprises 13 residues. The ends were cut back, 0 bases at V and 4 bases at J, with 4 bases in the middle. The chain combines TRBV6-1 with TRBJ1-3; D is unresolved. Sequencing was done on a sample of PBMCs or T cells enriched from blood (not recorded which). The TCR was taken from a woman aged 35 to 49 with acute COVID-19. CDR3 coding DNA: TGTGCCAGCAGTGAAGCAGAGGGAAACACCATATATTTT. It yields the protein CASSEAEGNTIYF.